The clone carrying this T cell receptor (beta chain) has more than one count but fewer than ten. The target antigen is unknown. The data belong to a study of PD-1 blockade in classical Hodgkin lymphoma. Here immunoSEQ multiplex PCR was the method, and the copy in TCRdb shows in-frame clones only, minus some. The data hold 25,000 to 30,000 clones, with just under 80% observed a single time. Whole-study findings and limits: Baseline diversity resembling that of newly diagnosed patients was seen in complete responders. CD4+ TCR diversity, unlike CD8+, rose significantly by C4D1. The authors excluded patients who started nivolumab under 1 year after ASCT.

The sample's time point: cycle 4 day 1 (C4D1), after 5 to 7 weeks of nivolumab. Following autologous stem cell transplantation, relapse occurred in every patient, and exposure to brentuximab vedotin varied. Complete response, partial response or progressive disease was each patient's best response. Trimming cost V 3 bases and J 10 bases, with 15 bases left between them. The length of the CDR3 is 12 residues. Germline V lookup: CDR1 SQVTM, CDR2 ANQGSEA. The sample was peripheral blood mononuclear cells (PBMCs), taken before the fourth cycle of nivolumab. V is TRBV29-1 and J is TRBJ1-1, with D perhaps matching TRBD1 (6 bases). The source is a human donor with classical Hodgkin lymphoma. The DNA of the CDR3 is TGCAGCGTTGACTTCTGGGGGGCGGGAGCTTTCTTT. Residues: CSVDFWGAGAFF.